These 7 T cell receptor beta chains were all obtained from the same sample, sequenced in a study of T cell responses to AZD1222 COVID-19 vaccine. TCRdb's table, derived via immunoSEQ multiplex PCR, lists solely in-frame clones and lacks some. The sample carries around 160,000 clones, about 90% recorded once. Source: peripheral blood, taken on day 0 of MenACWY control vaccination. The receptors derive from an adult in good health.

V usage is TRBV11-2 and J usage is TRBJ2-3; D is undetermined. The CDR3 spans 14 residues. Germline CDR1 reads SGHAT; CDR2 reads FQNNGV. Trimming took 1 base from V and 4 from J, leaving 9 bases between them. This chain's CDR3 is CASSLGTVADTQYF. Written as DNA, the CDR3 is TGTGCCAGCAGCTTAGGCACAGTGGCAGATACGCAGTATTTT.

The chain joins TRBV5-6 to TRBJ1-2, with 7 bases identical to TRBD1. Germline CDR1 SGHDT, CDR2 YYEEEE. This CDR3 is 14 amino acids long. The junction had 10 bases not matched to a gene; V was cut back by 4 bases and J by 7 bases. CDR3 sequence: CASSADRAMGGYTF. DNA for the CDR3: TGTGCCAGCAGCGCCGACAGGGCGATGGGTGGCTACACCTTC.

The chain links TRBV20-1 to TRBJ2-1; 9 nucleotides align to TRBD2. V shed 3 bases, J shed 10 bases, and the junction held 13 bases outside the gene matches. This CDR3 comprises 15 residues. Germline CDR1 and CDR2: DFQATT and SNEGSKA (reference sequence). Here the CDR3 reads CSASLYGTSSHEQFF. In nucleotides, the CDR3 is TGCAGTGCTAGTCTTTACGGGACTAGCAGCCACGAGCAGTTCTTC.

The chain joins TRBV5-1 to TRBJ1-1; no reliable D call. Germline CDR1 and CDR2: SGHRS and YFSETQ. V lost 0 bases and J 3 bases, leaving 12 bases between the germline ends. CDR3 size: 15 residues. Here the CDR3 DNA reads TGCGCCAGCAGCTTGGTTACCAGATTCCACACTGAAGCTTTCTTT. It translates to CASSLVTRFHTEAFF.

This chain connects TRBV5-1 to TRBJ1-1, with unresolved D. The CDR3 spans 15 residues. The germline CDR1 and CDR2 sequences are SGHRS and YFSETQ. Trimming left V 1 base short and J 1 base short, with 11 bases between. CDR3 DNA: TGCGCCAGCAGCTTGTACGGTCCCACGAACACTGAAGCTTTCTTT. Translation: CASSLYGPTNTEAFF.

This chain links TRBV24-1 with TRBJ1-5, with 7 bases aligning to TRBD1. Losses at the gene ends were 9 bases for V and 4 bases for J; bases not matched to a gene: 5. This CDR3 spans 13 amino acids. Germline V lookup: CDR1 KGHDR, CDR2 SFDVKD. CDR3 sequence: CATRQGENQPQHF. The CDR3 region has the DNA TGTGCCACCCGACAGGGAGAGAATCAGCCCCAGCATTTT.

The chain joins TRBV5-4 to TRBJ1-4; D is uncertain. This CDR3 has 15 residues. Trimming left V 0 bases short and J 5 bases short, with 11 bases between. CDR1 is SGHNT, CDR2 YYREEE, per germline (reference sequence). CDR3 sequence: CASSLGGSLNEKLFF. In DNA form, the CDR3 reads TGTGCCAGCAGCTTGGGGGGTTCCTTGAATGAAAAACTGTTTTTT.